A single TCR beta chain is shown here with its context. The antigen remains unidentified. Whole-study results and caveats: Tumor Treg TCRs overlapped most with tumor naive CD4+ cells. The TCR gene usage of tumor memory CD4+ T cells clustered together with blood and lymph node memory CD4+ cells and with lymph node naive CD4+ cells.

Memory CD4+ T cells were sorted as CD4+CD45RO+CD25- cells. Semi-nested PCR with Nested Universal Primer A followed constant-region reverse priming of full-length variable regions. In TCRdb, the 5' RACE reads were re-called with MiXCR into one record per CDR3 protein. The table has 50,000 to 80,000 distinct CDR3 sequences, approximately 22% seen once; the top ten hold about 3%. The V and J ends lost 0 bases and 0 bases respectively, with 4 bases between them. CDR3 size: 14 residues. Germline values: CDR1 SGHRS, CDR2 YFSETQ. The chain couples TRBV5-1 to TRBJ1-3, with D unresolved. Sample: memory CD4+ T cells sorted from a lymph node. This sample's subset: memory CD4+ T cells, CD4+CD45RO+CD25-. The source is a female donor with breast cancer. The CDR3 sequence: CASSLGYSGNTIYF. CDR3 sequence (DNA): TGCGCCAGCAGCTTGGGTTACTCTGGAAACACCATATATTTT.